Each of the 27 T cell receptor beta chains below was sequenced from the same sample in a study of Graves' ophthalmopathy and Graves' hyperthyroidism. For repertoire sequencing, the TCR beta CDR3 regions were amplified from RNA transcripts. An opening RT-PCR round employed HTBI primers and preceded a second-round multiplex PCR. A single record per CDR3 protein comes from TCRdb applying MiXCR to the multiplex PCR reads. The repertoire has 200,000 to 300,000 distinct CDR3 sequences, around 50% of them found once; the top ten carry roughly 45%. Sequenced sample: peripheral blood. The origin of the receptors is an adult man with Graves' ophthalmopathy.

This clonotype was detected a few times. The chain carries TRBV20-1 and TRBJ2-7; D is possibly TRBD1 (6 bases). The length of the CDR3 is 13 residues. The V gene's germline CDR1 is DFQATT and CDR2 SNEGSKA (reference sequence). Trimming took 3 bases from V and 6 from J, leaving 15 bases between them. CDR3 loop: CSASPGAQFEQYF. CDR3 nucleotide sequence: TGCAGTGCTAGCCCAGGGGCTCAGTTCGAGCAGTACTTC.

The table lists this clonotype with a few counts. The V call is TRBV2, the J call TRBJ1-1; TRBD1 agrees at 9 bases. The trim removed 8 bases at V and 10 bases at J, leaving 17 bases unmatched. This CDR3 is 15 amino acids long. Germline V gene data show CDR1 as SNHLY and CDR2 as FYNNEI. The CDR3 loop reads CASQPGQGPREAAFF. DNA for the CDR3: TGTGCCAGCCAACCGGGACAGGGTCCAAGGGAGGCAGCTTTCTTT.

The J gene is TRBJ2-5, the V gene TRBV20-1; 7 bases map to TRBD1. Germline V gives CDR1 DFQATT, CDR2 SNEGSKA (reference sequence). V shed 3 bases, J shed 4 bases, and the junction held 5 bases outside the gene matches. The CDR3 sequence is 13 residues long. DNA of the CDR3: TGCAGTGCTAGGGGACAGAGGGGAGAGACCCAGTACTTC. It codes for CSARGQRGETQYF.

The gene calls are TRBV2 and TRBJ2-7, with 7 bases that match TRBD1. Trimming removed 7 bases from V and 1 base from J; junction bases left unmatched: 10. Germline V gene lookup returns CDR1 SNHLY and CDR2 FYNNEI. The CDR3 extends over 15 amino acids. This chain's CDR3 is CASTALQGPSYEQYF. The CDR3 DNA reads TGTGCCAGCACCGCTCTACAGGGGCCTTCCTACGAGCAGTACTTC.

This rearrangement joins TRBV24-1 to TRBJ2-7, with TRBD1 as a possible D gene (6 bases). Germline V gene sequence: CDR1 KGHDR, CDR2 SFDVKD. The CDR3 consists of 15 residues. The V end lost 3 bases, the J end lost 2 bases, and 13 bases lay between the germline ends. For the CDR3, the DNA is TGTGCCACCAGTGATGAAACAGGGCCCGCCTACGAGCAGTACTTC. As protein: CATSDETGPAYEQYF.

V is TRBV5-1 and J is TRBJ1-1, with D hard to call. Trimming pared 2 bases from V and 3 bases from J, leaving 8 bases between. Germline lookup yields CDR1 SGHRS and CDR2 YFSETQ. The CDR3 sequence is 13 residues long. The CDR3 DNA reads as TGCGCCAGCAGCTTTGCTATTGACACTGAAGCTTTCTTT. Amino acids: CASSFAIDTEAFF.

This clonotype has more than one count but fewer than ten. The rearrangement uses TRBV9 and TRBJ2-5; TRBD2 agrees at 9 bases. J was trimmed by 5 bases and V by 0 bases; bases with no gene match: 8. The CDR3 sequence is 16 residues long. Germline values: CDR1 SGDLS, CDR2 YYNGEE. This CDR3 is CASSVGAGGPGETQYF. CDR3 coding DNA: TGTGCCAGCAGCGTAGGGGCGGGAGGGCCAGGGGAGACCCAGTACTTC.

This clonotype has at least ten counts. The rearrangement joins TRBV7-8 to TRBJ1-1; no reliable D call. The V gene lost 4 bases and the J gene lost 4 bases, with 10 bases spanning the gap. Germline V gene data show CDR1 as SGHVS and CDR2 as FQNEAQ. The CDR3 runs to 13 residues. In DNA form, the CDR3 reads TGTGCCAGCAGCTCTGGTAGGGCCACTGAAGCTTTCTTT. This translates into CASSSGRATEAFF.

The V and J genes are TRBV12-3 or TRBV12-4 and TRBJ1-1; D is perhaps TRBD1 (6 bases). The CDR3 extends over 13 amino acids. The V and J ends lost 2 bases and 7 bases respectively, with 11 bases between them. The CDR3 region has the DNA TGTGCCAGCAGTTTAATAGGGGGGCGTGAAGCTTTCTTT. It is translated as CASSLIGGREAFF.

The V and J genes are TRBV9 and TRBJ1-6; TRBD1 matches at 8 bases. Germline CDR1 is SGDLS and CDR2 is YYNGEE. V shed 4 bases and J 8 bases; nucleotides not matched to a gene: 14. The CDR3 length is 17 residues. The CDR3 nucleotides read TGTGCCAGCAGCTTCGGACAGGGCCGTGTGGGATATTCACCCCTCCACTTT. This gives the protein CASSFGQGRVGYSPLHF. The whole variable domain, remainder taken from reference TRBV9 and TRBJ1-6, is DSGVTQTPKHLITATGQRVTLRCSPRSGDLSVYWYQQSLDQGLQFLIQYYNGEERAKGNILERFSAQQFPDLHSELNLSSLELGDSALYFCASSFGQGRVGYSPLHFGNGTRLTVT.

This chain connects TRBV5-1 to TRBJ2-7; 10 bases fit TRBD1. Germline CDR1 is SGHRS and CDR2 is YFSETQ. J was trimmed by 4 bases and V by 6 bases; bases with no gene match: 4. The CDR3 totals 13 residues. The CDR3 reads CASTTGGGYEQYF. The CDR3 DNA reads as TGCGCCAGCACGACAGGGGGCGGTTACGAGCAGTACTTC.

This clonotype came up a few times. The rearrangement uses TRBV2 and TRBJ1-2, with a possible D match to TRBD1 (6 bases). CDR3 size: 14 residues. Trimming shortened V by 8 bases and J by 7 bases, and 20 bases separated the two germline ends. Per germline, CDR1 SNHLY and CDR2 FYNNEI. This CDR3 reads CASLPRQGRIGYTF. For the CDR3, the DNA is TGTGCCAGCCTCCCAAGGCAGGGGAGGATTGGCTACACCTTC.

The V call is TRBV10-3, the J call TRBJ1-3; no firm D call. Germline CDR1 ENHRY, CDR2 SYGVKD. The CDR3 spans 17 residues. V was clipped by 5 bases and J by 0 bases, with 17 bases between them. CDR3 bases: TGTGCCATCAGTCCCAGGCAGGCTGAACTCTCTGGAAACACCATATATTTT. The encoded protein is CAISPRQAELSGNTIYF.

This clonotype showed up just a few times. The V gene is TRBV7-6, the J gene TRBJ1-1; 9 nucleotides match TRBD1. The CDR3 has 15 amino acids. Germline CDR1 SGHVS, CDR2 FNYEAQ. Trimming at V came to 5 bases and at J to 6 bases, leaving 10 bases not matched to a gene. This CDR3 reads CASSKTGTGHPEAFF. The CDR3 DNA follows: TGTGCCAGCAGCAAAACCGGGACAGGGCACCCTGAAGCTTTCTTT.

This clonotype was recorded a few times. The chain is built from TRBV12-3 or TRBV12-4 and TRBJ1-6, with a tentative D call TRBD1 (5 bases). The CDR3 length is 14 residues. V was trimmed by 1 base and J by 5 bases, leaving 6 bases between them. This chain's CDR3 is CASSLGRDNSPLHF. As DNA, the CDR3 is TGTGCCAGCAGTTTAGGCAGGGATAATTCACCCCTCCACTTT.

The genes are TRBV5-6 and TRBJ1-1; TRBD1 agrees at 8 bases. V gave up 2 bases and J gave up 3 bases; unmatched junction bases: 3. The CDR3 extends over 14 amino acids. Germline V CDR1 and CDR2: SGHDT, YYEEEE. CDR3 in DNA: TGTGCCAGCAGCTTCGACAGGGGTGACACTGAAGCTTTCTTT. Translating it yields CASSFDRGDTEAFF.

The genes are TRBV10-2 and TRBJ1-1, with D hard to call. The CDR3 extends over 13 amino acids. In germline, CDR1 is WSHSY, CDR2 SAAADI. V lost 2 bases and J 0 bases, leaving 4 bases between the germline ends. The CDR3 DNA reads TGCGCCAGCAGTGAGAAGATGAACACTGAAGCTTTCTTT. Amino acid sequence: CASSEKMNTEAFF.

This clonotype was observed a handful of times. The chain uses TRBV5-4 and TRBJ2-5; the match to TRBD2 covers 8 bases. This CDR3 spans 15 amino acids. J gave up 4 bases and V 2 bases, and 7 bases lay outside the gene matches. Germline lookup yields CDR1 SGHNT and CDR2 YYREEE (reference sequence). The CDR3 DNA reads TGTGCCAGCAGCTTTCGGGAGGCGGGGGGAGAGACCCAGTACTTC. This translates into CASSFREAGGETQYF.

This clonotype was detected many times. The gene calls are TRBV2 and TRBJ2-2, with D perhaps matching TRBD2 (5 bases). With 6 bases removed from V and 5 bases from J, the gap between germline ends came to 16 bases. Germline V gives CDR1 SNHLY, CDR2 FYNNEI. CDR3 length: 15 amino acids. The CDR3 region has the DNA TGTGCCAGCAGCCCAGCGGCTTCTAGGACCGGGGAGCTGTTTTTT. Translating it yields CASSPAASRTGELFF.

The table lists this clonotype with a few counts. The CDR3 region is CSARGVPNYGYTF. CDR3 nucleotides: TGCAGTGCTCGAGGAGTTCCTAACTATGGCTACACCTTC. The chain has TRBV20-1 and TRBJ1-2; no definite D call. Trimming cost V 5 bases and J 0 bases, with 10 bases left between them. This CDR3 is 13 amino acids long. Germline CDR1 is DFQATT and CDR2 is SNEGSKA (reference sequence).

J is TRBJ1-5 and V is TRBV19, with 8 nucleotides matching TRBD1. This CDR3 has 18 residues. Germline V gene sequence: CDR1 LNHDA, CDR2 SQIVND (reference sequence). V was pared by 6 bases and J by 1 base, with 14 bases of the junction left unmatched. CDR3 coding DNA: TGTGCCAGTAGCCATACCGGGACAGGTTTGGTAAGCAATCAGCCCCAGCATTTT. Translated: CASSHTGTGLVSNQPQHF.

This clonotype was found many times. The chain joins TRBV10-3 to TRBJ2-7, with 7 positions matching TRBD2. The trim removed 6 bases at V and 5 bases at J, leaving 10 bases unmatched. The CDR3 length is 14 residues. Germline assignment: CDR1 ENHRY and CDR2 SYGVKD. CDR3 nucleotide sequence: TGTGCCATCAGCGGAGGGAGGGGAATTGACGAGCAGTACTTC. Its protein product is CAISGGRGIDEQYF.

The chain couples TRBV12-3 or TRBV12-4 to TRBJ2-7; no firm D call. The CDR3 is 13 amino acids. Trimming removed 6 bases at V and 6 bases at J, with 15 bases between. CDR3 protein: CASSRNLDGEQYF. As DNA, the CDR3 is TGTGCCAGCAGCCGCAACTTAGACGGCGAGCAGTACTTC.

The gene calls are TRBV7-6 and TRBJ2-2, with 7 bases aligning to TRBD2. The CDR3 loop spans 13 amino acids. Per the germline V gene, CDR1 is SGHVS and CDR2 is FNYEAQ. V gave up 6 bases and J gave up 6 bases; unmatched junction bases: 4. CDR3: CASSFTSAGELFF. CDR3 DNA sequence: TGTGCCAGCAGTTTTACTAGCGCCGGGGAGCTGTTTTTT.

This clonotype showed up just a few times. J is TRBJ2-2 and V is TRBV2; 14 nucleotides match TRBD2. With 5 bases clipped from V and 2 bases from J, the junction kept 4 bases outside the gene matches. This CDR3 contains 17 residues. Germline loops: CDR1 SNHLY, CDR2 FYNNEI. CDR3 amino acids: CASSPGLAGANTGELFF. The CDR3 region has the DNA TGTGCCAGCAGTCCGGGACTAGCGGGGGCAAACACCGGGGAGCTGTTTTTT.

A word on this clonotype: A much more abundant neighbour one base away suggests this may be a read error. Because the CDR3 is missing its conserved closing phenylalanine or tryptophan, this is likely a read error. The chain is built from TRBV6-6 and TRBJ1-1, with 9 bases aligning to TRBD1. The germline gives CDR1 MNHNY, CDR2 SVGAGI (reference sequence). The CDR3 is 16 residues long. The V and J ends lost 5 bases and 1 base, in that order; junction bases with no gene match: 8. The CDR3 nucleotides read TGTGCCAGCAGTCAACACAGGGGGCGGGCGAACACTGAAGCTTTCCTT. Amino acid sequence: CASSQHRGRANTEAFL.

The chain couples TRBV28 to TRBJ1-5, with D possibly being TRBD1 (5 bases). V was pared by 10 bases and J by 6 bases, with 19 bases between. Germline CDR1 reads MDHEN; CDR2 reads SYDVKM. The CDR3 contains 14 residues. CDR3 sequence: CAIKPGGVSQPQHF. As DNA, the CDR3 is TGTGCCATCAAACCGGGGGGAGTCAGTCAGCCCCAGCATTTT.